The rows below give T cell receptor beta chains drawn from one sample of a study of T cell changes during pregnancy in multiple sclerosis. Assay: immunoSEQ multiplex PCR; the TCRdb copy retains only in-frame clones and omits some. The repertoire includes approximately 100,000 clones, roughly 90% of them detected once, and about 3.2% sits in the top ten. The specimen comprised peripheral blood, sampled after pregnancy. These receptors all come from a female donor with multiple sclerosis, enrolled in a pregnancy study. Both conserved end residues are part of each CDR3. Each record gives: J gene, clone size, V gene, D gene, CDR3 protein, CDR3 DNA. D genes are given only for firm matches. Not all rows give a size; the values are once, few, many and, for expanded clones, a class.

j_gene: TRBJ1-1
abundance: .
v_gene: TRBV7-9
d_gene: .
CDR3aa: CASTIGGTEAFF
CDR3nt: TGTGCCAGCACCATTGGCGGCACTGAAGCTTTCTTT

j_gene: TRBJ1-5
abundance: once
v_gene: TRBV6-5
d_gene: .
CDR3aa: CASSTGGADNQPQHF
CDR3nt: TGTGCCAGCAGTACGGGGGGCGCAGACAATCAGCCCCAGCATTTT

j_gene: TRBJ2-7
abundance: once
v_gene: TRBV19
d_gene: TRBD1
CDR3aa: CASSDTGDEQYF
CDR3nt: TGTGCCAGTAGCGACACAGGGGACGAGCAGTACTTC

j_gene: TRBJ1-2
abundance: once
v_gene: TRBV10-3
d_gene: .
CDR3aa: CAISEARDKLYGYTF
CDR3nt: TGTGCCATCAGTGAGGCCCGGGACAAACTATATGGCTACACCTTC

j_gene: TRBJ2-3
abundance: .
v_gene: TRBV15
d_gene: .
CDR3aa: CATSRGVYDTQYF
CDR3nt: TGTGCCACCAGCAGGGGAGTGTACGATACGCAGTATTTT

j_gene: TRBJ1-1
abundance: few
v_gene: TRBV6-1
d_gene: TRBD1
CDR3aa: CASKDRGVTEAFF
CDR3nt: TGTGCCAGCAAGGACAGGGGGGTCACTGAAGCTTTCTTT

j_gene: TRBJ2-3
abundance: .
v_gene: TRBV6-4
d_gene: TRBD2
CDR3aa: CASSAGGLTDTQYF
CDR3nt: TGTGCCAGCAGTGCGGGAGGACTCACAGATACGCAGTATTTT

j_gene: TRBJ2-5
abundance: .
v_gene: TRBV9
d_gene: .
CDR3aa: CASSVRETQYF
CDR3nt: TGTGCCAGCAGCGTACGGGAGACCCAGTACTTC

j_gene: TRBJ2-7
abundance: .
v_gene: TRBV9
d_gene: TRBD1
CDR3aa: CASSVGQGLGEQYF
CDR3nt: TGTGCCAGCAGCGTCGGACAGGGTTTGGGTGAGCAGTACTTC

j_gene: TRBJ1-2
abundance: .
v_gene: TRBV13
d_gene: .
CDR3aa: CASSLESSRGNYGYTF
CDR3nt: TGTGCCAGCAGCTTAGAATCATCCCGGGGTAACTATGGCTACACCTTC

j_gene: TRBJ2-5
abundance: .
v_gene: TRBV5-4
d_gene: .
CDR3aa: CASSSSAGLETQYF
CDR3nt: TGTGCCAGCTCCTCCTCGGCGGGGCTGGAGACCCAGTACTTC

j_gene: TRBJ2-3
abundance: .
v_gene: TRBV29-1
d_gene: TRBD2
CDR3aa: CSVVGGVLSTDTQYF
CDR3nt: TGCAGCGTGGTTGGGGGGGTATTAAGCACAGATACGCAGTATTTT

j_gene: TRBJ2-5
abundance: .
v_gene: TRBV5-6
d_gene: TRBD1
CDR3aa: CASSRDSGIQETQYF
CDR3nt: TGTGCCAGCAGCCGGGACAGTGGAATCCAAGAGACCCAGTACTTC

j_gene: TRBJ1-2
abundance: .
v_gene: TRBV27
d_gene: TRBD1
CDR3aa: CASSLTGDSFYGYTF
CDR3nt: TGTGCCAGCAGTTTAACAGGGGATAGTTTCTATGGCTACACCTTC

j_gene: TRBJ2-2
abundance: .
v_gene: TRBV5-4
d_gene: TRBD1
CDR3aa: CASSSPGQGTGELFF
CDR3nt: TGTGCCAGCAGCTCCCCGGGACAGGGGACCGGGGAGCTGTTTTTT

j_gene: TRBJ2-3
abundance: .
v_gene: TRBV18
d_gene: TRBD2
CDR3aa: CASSPLASGGASDTQYF
CDR3nt: TGTGCCAGCTCACCACTGGCTAGCGGGGGGGCGTCGGATACGCAGTATTTT

j_gene: TRBJ2-1
abundance: .
v_gene: TRBV5-6
d_gene: TRBD2
CDR3aa: CASSLVGLASNEQFF
CDR3nt: TGTGCCAGCAGCTTGGTGGGACTAGCGTCGAATGAGCAGTTCTTC

j_gene: TRBJ2-7
abundance: .
v_gene: TRBV9
d_gene: TRBD1
CDR3aa: CASSPRRGTGHEQYF
CDR3nt: TGTGCCAGCAGCCCGAGACGAGGGACAGGGCACGAGCAGTACTTC

j_gene: TRBJ2-3
abundance: once
v_gene: TRBV5-4
d_gene: TRBD1
CDR3aa: CASSLKDRALTDTQYF
CDR3nt: TGTGCCAGCAGCTTAAAAGACAGGGCCCTCACAGATACGCAGTATTTT